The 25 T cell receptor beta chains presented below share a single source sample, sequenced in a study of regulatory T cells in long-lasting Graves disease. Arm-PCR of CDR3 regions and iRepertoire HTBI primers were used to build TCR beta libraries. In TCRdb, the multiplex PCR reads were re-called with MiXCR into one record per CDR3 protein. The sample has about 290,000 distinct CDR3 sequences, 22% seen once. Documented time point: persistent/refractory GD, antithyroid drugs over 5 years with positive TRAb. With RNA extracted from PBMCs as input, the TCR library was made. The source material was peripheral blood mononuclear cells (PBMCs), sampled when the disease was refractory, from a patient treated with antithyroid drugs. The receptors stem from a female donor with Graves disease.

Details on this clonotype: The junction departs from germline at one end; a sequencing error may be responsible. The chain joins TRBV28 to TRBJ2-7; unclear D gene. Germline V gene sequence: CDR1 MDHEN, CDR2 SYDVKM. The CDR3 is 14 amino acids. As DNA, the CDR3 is TGTACCAGCAGTTTATGGAACCTGCTTTCCGAGCAGTACTTC. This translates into CTSSLWNLLSEQYF.

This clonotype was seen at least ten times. CDR3 sequence (DNA): TGTGCCAGCAGTTTCGTGGGGGAGTCCTACGAGCAGTACTTC. Its translation is CASSFVGESYEQYF. The chain uses TRBV12-3 or TRBV12-4 and TRBJ2-7; D possibly matches TRBD1 or TRBD2 (5 bases each). The CDR3 extends over 14 amino acids. The V end lost 3 bases, the J end lost 1 base, and 10 bases lay between the germline ends.

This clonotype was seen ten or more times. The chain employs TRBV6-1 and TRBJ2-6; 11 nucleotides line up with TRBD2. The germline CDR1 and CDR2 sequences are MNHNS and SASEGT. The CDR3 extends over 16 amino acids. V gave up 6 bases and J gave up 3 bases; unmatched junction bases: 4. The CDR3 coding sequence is TGTGCCAGCAGCGGTACTAGCGGGAGTGGGGCCAACGTCCTGACTTTC. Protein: CASSGTSGSGANVLTF.

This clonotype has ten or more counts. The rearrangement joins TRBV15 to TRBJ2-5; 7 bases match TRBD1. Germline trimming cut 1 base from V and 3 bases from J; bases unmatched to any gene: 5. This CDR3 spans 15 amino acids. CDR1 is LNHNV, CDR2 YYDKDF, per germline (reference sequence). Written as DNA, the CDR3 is TGTGCCACCAGCAGAGCCCCCGGGACAGAAGAGACCCAGTACTTC. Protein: CATSRAPGTEETQYF.

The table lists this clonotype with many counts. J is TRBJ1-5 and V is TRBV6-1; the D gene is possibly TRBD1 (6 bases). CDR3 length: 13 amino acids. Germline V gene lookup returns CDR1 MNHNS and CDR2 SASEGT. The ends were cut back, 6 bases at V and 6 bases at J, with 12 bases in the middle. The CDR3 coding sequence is TGTGCCAGCAGGCGGACCAGGGGTCAGCCCCAGCATTTT. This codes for CASRRTRGQPQHF.

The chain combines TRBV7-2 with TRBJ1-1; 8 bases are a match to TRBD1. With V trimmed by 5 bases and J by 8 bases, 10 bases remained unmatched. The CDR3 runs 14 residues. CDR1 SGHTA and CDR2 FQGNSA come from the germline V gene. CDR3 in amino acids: CASSPGRTGIEAFF. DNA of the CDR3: TGTGCCAGCAGCCCGGGTAGGACAGGGATCGAAGCTTTCTTT.

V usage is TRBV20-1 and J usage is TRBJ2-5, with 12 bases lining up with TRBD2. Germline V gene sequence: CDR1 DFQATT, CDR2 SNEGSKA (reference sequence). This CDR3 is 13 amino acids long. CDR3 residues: CSVTSGGQETQYF. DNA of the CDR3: TGCAGCGTGACTAGCGGGGGACAAGAGACCCAGTACTTC.

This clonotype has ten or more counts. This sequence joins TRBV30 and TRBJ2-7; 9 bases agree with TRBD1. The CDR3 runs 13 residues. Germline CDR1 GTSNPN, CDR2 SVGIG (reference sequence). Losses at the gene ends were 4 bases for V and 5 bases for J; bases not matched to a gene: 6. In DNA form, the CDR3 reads TGTGCCTGGAACAGGGGGCAAAGGGACGAGCAGTACTTC. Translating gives CAWNRGQRDEQYF. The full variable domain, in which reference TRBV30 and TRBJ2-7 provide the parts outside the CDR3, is SQTIHQWPATLVQPVGSPLSLECTVEGTSNPNLYWYRQAAGRGLQLLFYSVGIGQISSEVPQNLSASRPQDRQFILSSKKLLLSDSGFYLCAWNRGQRDEQYFGPGTRLTVT.

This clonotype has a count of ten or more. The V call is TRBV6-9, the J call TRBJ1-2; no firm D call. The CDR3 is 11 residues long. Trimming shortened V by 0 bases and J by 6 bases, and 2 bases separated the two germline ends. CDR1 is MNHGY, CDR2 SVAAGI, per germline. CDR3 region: CASSYSDGYTF. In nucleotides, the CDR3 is TGTGCCAGCAGTTATTCGGATGGCTACACCTTC.

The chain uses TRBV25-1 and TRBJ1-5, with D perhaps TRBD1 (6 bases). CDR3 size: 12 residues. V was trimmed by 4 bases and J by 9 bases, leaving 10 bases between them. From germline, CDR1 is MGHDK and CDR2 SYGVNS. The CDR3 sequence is CASSVTGTPQHF. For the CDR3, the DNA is TGTGCCAGCAGTGTGACAGGTACGCCCCAGCATTTT.

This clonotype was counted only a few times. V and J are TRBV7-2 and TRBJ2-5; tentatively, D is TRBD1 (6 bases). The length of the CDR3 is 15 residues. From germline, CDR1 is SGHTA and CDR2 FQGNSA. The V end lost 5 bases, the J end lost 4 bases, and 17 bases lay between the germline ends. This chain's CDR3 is CASSPTWTQGETQYF. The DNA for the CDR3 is TGTGCCAGCAGCCCCACCTGGACACAGGGAGAGACCCAGTACTTC.

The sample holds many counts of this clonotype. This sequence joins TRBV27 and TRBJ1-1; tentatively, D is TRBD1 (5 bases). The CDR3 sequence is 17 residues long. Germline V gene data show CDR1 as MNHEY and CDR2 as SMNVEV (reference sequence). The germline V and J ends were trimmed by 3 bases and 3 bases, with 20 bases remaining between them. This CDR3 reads CASSFSADTLTDTEAFF. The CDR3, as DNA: TGTGCCAGCAGTTTTTCCGCGGACACTCTGACGGACACTGAAGCTTTCTTT.

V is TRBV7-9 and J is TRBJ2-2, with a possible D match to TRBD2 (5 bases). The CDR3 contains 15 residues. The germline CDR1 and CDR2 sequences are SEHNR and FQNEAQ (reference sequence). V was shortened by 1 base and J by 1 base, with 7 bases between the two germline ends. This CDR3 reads CASSLVGVNTGELFF. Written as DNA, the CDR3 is TGTGCCAGCAGCTTAGTGGGAGTGAACACCGGGGAGCTGTTTTTT.

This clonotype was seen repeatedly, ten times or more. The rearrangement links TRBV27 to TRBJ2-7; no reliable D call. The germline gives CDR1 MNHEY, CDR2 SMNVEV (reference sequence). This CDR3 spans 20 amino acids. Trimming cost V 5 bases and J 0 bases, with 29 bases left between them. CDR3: CASSKTRPGSSVTLSYEQYF. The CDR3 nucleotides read TGTGCCAGCAGTAAGACCCGACCCGGGTCTTCGGTAACCCTCTCCTACGAGCAGTACTTC.

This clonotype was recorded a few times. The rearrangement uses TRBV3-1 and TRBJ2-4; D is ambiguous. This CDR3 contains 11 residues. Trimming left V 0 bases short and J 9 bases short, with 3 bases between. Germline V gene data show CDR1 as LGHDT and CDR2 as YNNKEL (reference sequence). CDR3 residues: CASSQEGIQYF. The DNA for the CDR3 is TGTGCCAGCAGCCAAGAGGGCATTCAGTACTTC.

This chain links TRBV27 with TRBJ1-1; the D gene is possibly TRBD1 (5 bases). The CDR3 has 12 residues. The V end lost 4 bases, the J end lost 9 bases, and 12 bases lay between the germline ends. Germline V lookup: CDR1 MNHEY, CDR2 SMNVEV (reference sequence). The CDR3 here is CASSSGGGKAFF. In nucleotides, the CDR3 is TGTGCCAGCAGTTCGGGGGGGGGGAAAGCTTTCTTT.

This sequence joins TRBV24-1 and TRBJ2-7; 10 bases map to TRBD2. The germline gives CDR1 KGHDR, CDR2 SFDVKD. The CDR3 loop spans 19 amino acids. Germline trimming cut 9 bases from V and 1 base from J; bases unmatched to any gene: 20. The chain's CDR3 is CATPWAGCRTSGLSYEQYF. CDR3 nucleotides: TGTGCCACCCCCTGGGCAGGGTGCAGGACTAGCGGACTGTCCTACGAGCAGTACTTC.

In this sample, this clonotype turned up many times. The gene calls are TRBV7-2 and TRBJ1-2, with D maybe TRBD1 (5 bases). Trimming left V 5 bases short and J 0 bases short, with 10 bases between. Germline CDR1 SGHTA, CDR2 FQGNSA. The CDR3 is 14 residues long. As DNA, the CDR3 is TGTGCCAGCAGCCCTGGGGGGGCTAACTATGGCTACACCTTC. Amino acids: CASSPGGANYGYTF.

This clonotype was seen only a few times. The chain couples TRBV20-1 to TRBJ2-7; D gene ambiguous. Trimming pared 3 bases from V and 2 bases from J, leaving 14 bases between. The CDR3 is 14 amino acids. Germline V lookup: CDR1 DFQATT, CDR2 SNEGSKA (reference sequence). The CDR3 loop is CSARRSENTYEQYF. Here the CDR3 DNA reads TGCAGTGCTAGGCGATCGGAAAATACCTACGAGCAGTACTTC.

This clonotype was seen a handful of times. CDR3 coding DNA: TGTGCCAGTAGTAAACAGGGGTTAGCCAAAAACATTCAGTACTTC. Protein product: CASSKQGLAKNIQYF. The V call is TRBV19, the J call TRBJ2-4; the match to TRBD1 covers 7 bases. V dropped 4 bases and J dropped 0; count of bases not matched to a gene: 3. Germline CDR1 LNHDA, CDR2 SQIVND (reference sequence). This CDR3 has 15 amino acids.

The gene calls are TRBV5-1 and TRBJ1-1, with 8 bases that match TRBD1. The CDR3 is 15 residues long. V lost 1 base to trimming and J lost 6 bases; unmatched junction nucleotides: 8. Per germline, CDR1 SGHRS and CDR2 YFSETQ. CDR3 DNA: TGCGCCAGCAGCTTGTCAGGGGGCGAGAGCGCTGAAGCTTTCTTT. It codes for CASSLSGGESAEAFF.

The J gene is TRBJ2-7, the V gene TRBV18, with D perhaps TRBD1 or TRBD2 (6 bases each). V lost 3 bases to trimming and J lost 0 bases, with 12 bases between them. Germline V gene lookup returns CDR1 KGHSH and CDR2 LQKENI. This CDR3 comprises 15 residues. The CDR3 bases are TGTGCCAGCTCACCGCGGGGACACCTCTCCTACGAGCAGTACTTC. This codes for CASSPRGHLSYEQYF.

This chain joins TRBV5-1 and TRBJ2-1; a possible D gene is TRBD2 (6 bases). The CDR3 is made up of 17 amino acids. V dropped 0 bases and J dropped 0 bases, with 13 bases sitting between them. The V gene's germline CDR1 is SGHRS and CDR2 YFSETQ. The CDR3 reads CASSLGGRLSSYNEQFF. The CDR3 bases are TGCGCCAGCAGCTTGGGAGGGAGGTTGAGCTCCTACAATGAGCAGTTCTTC.

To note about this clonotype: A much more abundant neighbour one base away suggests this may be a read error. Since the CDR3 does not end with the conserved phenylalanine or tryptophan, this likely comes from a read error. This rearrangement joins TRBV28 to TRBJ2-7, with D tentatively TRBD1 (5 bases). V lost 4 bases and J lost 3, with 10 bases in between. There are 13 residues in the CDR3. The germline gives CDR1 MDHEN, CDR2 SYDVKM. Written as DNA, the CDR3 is TGTGCCAGCAGTTGGGGCAGGGTCTACGAGCAGTACCTC. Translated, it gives CASSWGRVYEQYL.

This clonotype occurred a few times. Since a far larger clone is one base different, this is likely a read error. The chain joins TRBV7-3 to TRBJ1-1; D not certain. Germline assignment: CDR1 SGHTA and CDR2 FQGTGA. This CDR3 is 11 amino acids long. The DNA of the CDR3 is TGTGCCAGCAGCTCGAACACTGAAGCTTCCTTT. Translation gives CASSSNTEASF.